Below are 32 T cell receptor beta chains sequenced from a single sample in a study of cytomegalovirus exposure and HLA in healthy donors. 13 Jbeta primers and 60 Vbeta primers were used for the PCR. Repertoires were generated with immunoSEQ multiplex PCR, while TCRdb's copy carries only in-frame clones and drops some. The sample consists of 90,000 to 120,000 clones, more than 75% of them appearing once. The specimen sequenced was PBMCs. The receptors come from a woman aged 45-65 years in good health and CMV-seropositive.

The chain joins TRBV7-8 to TRBJ2-1, with TRBD2 matching 10 bases. This CDR3 comprises 17 residues. With V trimmed by 2 bases and J by 7 bases, 11 bases remained unmatched. Germline V gene sequence: CDR1 SGHVS, CDR2 FQNEAQ. The CDR3 region is CASSLSDLAGVKNEQFF. The CDR3 DNA reads as TGTGCCAGCAGCTTATCGGATCTAGCGGGAGTCAAGAATGAGCAGTTCTTC.

This sequence joins TRBV30 and TRBJ2-1; 8 bases map to TRBD2. Germline V gives CDR1 GTSNPN, CDR2 SVGIG (reference sequence). With 5 bases clipped from V and 10 bases from J, the junction kept 10 bases outside the gene matches. This CDR3 spans 13 amino acids. The CDR3 DNA sequence: TGTGCCTGGGAGGGACTAGTCCCTAAGGAGCAGTTCTTC. It specifies CAWEGLVPKEQFF.

The rearrangement uses TRBV5-1 and TRBJ1-2; maybe TRBD1 (6 bases). The CDR3 has 15 residues. From germline, CDR1 is SGHRS and CDR2 YFSETQ. V was shortened by 5 bases and J by 5 bases, with 19 bases between the two germline ends. In DNA, the CDR3 is TGCGCCAGCAGTGGGGGCGGGGGTCCCATATATGGCTACACCTTC. This sequence encodes CASSGGGGPIYGYTF.

This chain uses TRBV6-1 with TRBJ2-1; the match to TRBD1 covers 7 bases. The CDR3 consists of 16 residues. The V gene's germline CDR1 is MNHNS and CDR2 SASEGT. Unmatched junction bases numbered 12, after V lost 4 bases and J lost 6 bases. CDR3 residues: CASSGGVRGPVNEQFF. CDR3 nucleotide sequence: TGTGCCAGCAGTGGCGGAGTGAGGGGGCCGGTCAATGAGCAGTTCTTC.

V gene TRBV30 combines with J gene TRBJ2-7; D might be TRBD2 (5 bases). The V end was cut by 0 bases, the J end by 2 bases, with 8 bases between. The CDR3 sequence is 13 residues long. The germline gives CDR1 GTSNPN, CDR2 SVGIG (reference sequence). CDR3 sequence (DNA): TGTGCCTGGAGTGTTCCTAGCACCTACGAGCAGTACTTC. This codes for CAWSVPSTYEQYF. The full variable domain, rest sourced from reference TRBV30 and TRBJ2-7, is SQTIHQWPATLVQPVGSPLSLECTVEGTSNPNLYWYRQAAGRGLQLLFYSVGIGQISSEVPQNLSASRPQDRQFILSSKKLLLSDSGFYLCAWSVPSTYEQYFGPGTRLTVT.

The CDR3 loop is CASSVAASVTYEQYF. CDR3 nucleotides: TGTGCCAGCAGCGTAGCGGCTAGCGTAACCTACGAGCAGTACTTC. The rearrangement uses TRBV9 and TRBJ2-7; TRBD2 might be the D (6 bases). Germline values: CDR1 SGDLS, CDR2 YYNGEE. V lost 0 bases and J lost 2, with 12 bases in between. The CDR3 sequence is 15 residues long.

The V gene is TRBV9, the J gene TRBJ2-3; maybe TRBD2 (6 bases). V was trimmed by 2 bases and J by 5 bases, leaving 18 bases between them. The CDR3 covers 16 residues. Germline lookup yields CDR1 SGDLS and CDR2 YYNGEE. CDR3 bases: TGTGCCAGCAGCGTCGGGAGTCTTTCTTTAGGAGATACGCAGTATTTT. Protein: CASSVGSLSLGDTQYF.

The chain has TRBV5-1 and TRBJ2-7; D not certain. This CDR3 has 14 amino acids. Germline CDR1 and CDR2: SGHRS and YFSETQ. The V end was cut by 0 bases, the J end by 0 bases, with 7 bases between. The CDR3 is CASSLDPSSYEQYF. The CDR3 DNA is TGCGCCAGCAGCTTGGACCCGAGCTCCTACGAGCAGTACTTC. Full variable domain (rest looked up from reference TRBV5-1 and TRBJ2-7): KAGVTQTPRYLIKTRGQQVTLSCSPISGHRSVSWYQQTPGQGLQFLFEYFSETQRNKGNFPGRFSGRQFSNSRSEMNVSTLELGDSALYLCASSLDPSSYEQYFGPGTRLTVT.

The chain is built from TRBV7-3 and TRBJ2-7; perhaps TRBD2 as D (5 bases). This CDR3 has 14 residues. Trimming pared 5 bases from V and 7 bases from J, leaving 18 bases between. Germline V CDR1 and CDR2: SGHTA, FQGTGA. Here the CDR3 reads CASSPIERANEQYF. DNA for the CDR3: TGTGCCAGCAGCCCCATTGAGAGGGCCAATGAGCAGTACTTC.

This chain joins TRBV7-6 and TRBJ2-5; 7 positions match TRBD2. CDR3 length: 15 residues. V shed 4 bases, J shed 5 bases, and the junction held 10 bases outside the gene matches. Germline V CDR1 and CDR2: SGHVS, FNYEAQ. The chain's CDR3 is CASSSQSGGSETQYF. CDR3 DNA sequence: TGTGCCAGCAGCTCTCAGTCGGGGGGATCGGAGACCCAGTACTTC.

V gene TRBV6-4 combines with J gene TRBJ2-1, with TRBD1 as a possible D gene (6 bases). Germline CDR1 and CDR2: MRHNA and SNTAGT. Trimming took off 5 bases at V and 7 bases at J, with 15 bases between the two ends. The CDR3 is 14 residues long. The CDR3 coding sequence is TGTGCCAGCAGTAAGACTGGACAGATGAATGAGCAGTTCTTC. It is translated as CASSKTGQMNEQFF.

The gene calls are TRBV10-3 and TRBJ2-1; D is unresolved. Germline V CDR1 and CDR2: ENHRY, SYGVKD. The ends were cut back, 4 bases at V and 5 bases at J, with 3 bases in the middle. This CDR3 is 11 amino acids long. The CDR3 reads CAISADNEQFF. The CDR3 region has the DNA TGTGCCATCAGTGCGGACAATGAGCAGTTCTTC.

J is TRBJ2-3 and V is TRBV5-4; 7 nucleotides line up with TRBD1. The CDR3 loop spans 12 amino acids. Trimming removed 4 bases from V and 11 bases from J; junction bases left unmatched: 7. Germline V gene sequence: CDR1 SGHNT, CDR2 YYREEE (reference sequence). The CDR3 reads CASSNDRAEQYF. DNA of the CDR3: TGTGCCAGCAGCAACGACAGGGCGGAGCAGTATTTT.

This chain links TRBV12-5 with TRBJ2-2; tentative D call: TRBD2 (5 bases). Germline assignment: CDR1 LGHNT and CDR2 FRNRAP. The germline V and J ends were trimmed by 0 bases and 0 bases, with 14 bases remaining between them. There are 18 residues in the CDR3. In DNA form, the CDR3 reads TGTGCTAGTGGTTTGGTACCTGGGAGCCCTCCGAACACCGGGGAGCTGTTTTTT. Translated: CASGLVPGSPPNTGELFF.

The chain joins TRBV5-3 to TRBJ2-2, with D possibly matching TRBD1 (6 bases). TRBV5-3 is sorted into the ORF group, with uncertain function. The V gene lost 0 bases and the J gene lost 1 base, with 13 bases spanning the gap. The CDR3 spans 17 residues. CDR3 nucleotide sequence: TGTGCCAGAAGCTTGGCCGAACGACAGGAGAACACCGGGGAGCTGTTTTTT. Translation: CARSLAERQENTGELFF.

The V call is TRBV5-1, the J call TRBJ1-4, with TRBD1 identical over 11 bases. CDR1 is SGHRS, CDR2 YFSETQ, per germline. The trim removed 2 bases at V and 8 bases at J, leaving 2 bases unmatched. The CDR3 has 14 residues. Written as DNA, the CDR3 is TGCGCCAGCAGCTTTGGACAGGGGGCCGAAAAACTGTTTTTT. It is translated as CASSFGQGAEKLFF.

This CDR3 is CASSQAQTDFYGYTF. The CDR3 DNA reads TGTGCCAGCAGCCAAGCCCAGACAGACTTCTATGGCTACACCTTC. The genes are TRBV14 and TRBJ1-2; D perhaps matches TRBD1 (5 bases). The CDR3 is made up of 15 amino acids. Germline V gives CDR1 SGHDN, CDR2 FVKESK. V was cut by 1 base and J by 4 bases, with 13 bases left in between.

Only a few counts were recorded for this clone. V is TRBV6-1 and J is TRBJ2-3, with D possibly being TRBD2 (6 bases). Trimming left V 5 bases short and J 3 bases short, with 15 bases between. This CDR3 is built from 15 residues. CDR1 and CDR2 from the germline V gene are MNHNS and SASEGT. The CDR3 bases are TGTGCCAGCAGTTTTAAGAGACTAGTGACAGATACGCAGTATTTT. Its protein product is CASSFKRLVTDTQYF.

The chain carries TRBV18 and TRBJ1-1; D perhaps matches TRBD1 (5 bases). Trimming cost V 6 bases and J 4 bases, with 18 bases left between them. Germline V gene lookup returns CDR1 KGHSH and CDR2 LQKENI. CDR3 length equals 15 residues. Written as DNA, the CDR3 is TGTGCCAGCTCCCAGGGCCAGAGGAACGGCACTGAAGCTTTCTTT. Translation: CASSQGQRNGTEAFF.

V gene TRBV18 combines with J gene TRBJ1-1; 7 bases fit TRBD1. This CDR3 is built from 15 residues. The V gene's germline CDR1 is KGHSH and CDR2 LQKENI. The J segment lost 6 bases and the V segment lost 0 bases, leaving 7 bases of the junction unmatched. For the CDR3, the DNA is TGTGCCAGCTCACCACCTAACAGGGGTAATCCTGAAGCTTTCTTT. Its protein is CASSPPNRGNPEAFF.

The CDR3: CASRTTSGAYEQYF. In DNA, the CDR3 is TGTGCCAGCAGAACGACTAGCGGGGCCTACGAGCAGTACTTC. This chain uses TRBV6-5 with TRBJ2-7; 11 bases map to TRBD2. The J segment lost 2 bases and the V segment lost 6 bases, leaving 3 bases of the junction unmatched. This CDR3 spans 14 amino acids. CDR1 and CDR2 from the germline V gene are MNHEY and SVGAGI.

The chain carries TRBV30 and TRBJ1-3; TRBD1 matches 8 bases. Germline V lookup: CDR1 GTSNPN, CDR2 SVGIG (reference sequence). The CDR3 covers 14 residues. The trim removed 4 bases at V and 4 bases at J, leaving 6 bases unmatched. Written as DNA, the CDR3 is TGTGCCTGGAACATCAGGGGGCTAGGAAACACCATATATTTT. Protein sequence: CAWNIRGLGNTIYF. Using reference TRBV30 and TRBJ1-3 for the parts outside the CDR3, the full variable domain is SQTIHQWPATLVQPVGSPLSLECTVEGTSNPNLYWYRQAAGRGLQLLFYSVGIGQISSEVPQNLSASRPQDRQFILSSKKLLLSDSGFYLCAWNIRGLGNTIYFGEGSWLTVV.

The chain couples TRBV29-1 to TRBJ2-6; D unclear. The CDR3 has 14 residues. V dropped 3 bases and J dropped 3 bases, with 9 bases sitting between them. Per germline, CDR1 SQVTM and CDR2 ANQGSEA. The CDR3 protein is CSVEGARGANVLTF. As DNA, the CDR3 is TGCAGCGTTGAGGGCGCTCGTGGGGCCAACGTCCTGACTTTC.

The chain has TRBV30 and TRBJ1-4, with D perhaps matching TRBD1 (6 bases). The ends were cut back, 2 bases at V and 3 bases at J, with 10 bases in the middle. There are 14 residues in the CDR3. Germline values: CDR1 GTSNPN, CDR2 SVGIG (reference sequence). CDR3 region: CAWSSGVANEKLFF. CDR3 nucleotides: TGTGCCTGGAGTTCAGGGGTAGCTAATGAAAAACTGTTTTTT.

This rearrangement joins TRBV10-2 to TRBJ1-5, with D possibly TRBD1 on 5 matching bases. There are 13 residues in the CDR3. Trimming stripped 10 bases from V and 7 bases from J, with 17 bases between. Germline CDR1 reads WSHSY; CDR2 reads SAAADI. The CDR3 loop is CATVGGIRQPQHF. DNA of the CDR3: TGCGCCACCGTCGGGGGGATTCGCCAGCCCCAGCATTTT.

This chain uses TRBV27 with TRBJ1-2; 8 bases map to TRBD1. This CDR3 contains 19 residues. V lost 0 bases to trimming and J lost 2 bases; unmatched junction nucleotides: 14. CDR1 and CDR2 from the germline V gene are MNHEY and SMNVEV (reference sequence). CDR3 sequence: CASSLSRKAWTGTNYGYTF. DNA of the CDR3: TGTGCCAGCAGTTTATCTAGAAAGGCGTGGACAGGGACGAACTATGGCTACACCTTC.

The chain employs TRBV7-8 and TRBJ1-2; 9 nucleotides match TRBD1. The CDR3 is 15 amino acids. Per the germline V gene, CDR1 is SGHVS and CDR2 is FQNEAQ. J was trimmed by 6 bases and V by 4 bases; bases with no gene match: 9. CDR3 sequence reads: CASSSAVGTGNGYTF. In DNA form, the CDR3 reads TGTGCCAGCAGCTCAGCCGTAGGGACAGGGAATGGCTACACCTTC.

On this clone itself: The junction shows a germline mismatch at one end, possibly a read error. The V call is TRBV7-9, the J call TRBJ1-2; D gene unclear. Germline loops: CDR1 SEHNR, CDR2 FQNEAQ (reference sequence). The CDR3 is 15 residues long. DNA for the CDR3: TGTTCCAGCAGCTTCGACGCAACTACTAACTATGGCTACACCTTC. Translating it yields CSSSFDATTNYGYTF.

The V gene is TRBV4-1, the J gene TRBJ2-3; a weak D match, TRBD2 (6 bases). V lost 0 bases to trimming and J lost 1 base, with 11 bases between them. This CDR3 region has 16 residues. Germline values: CDR1 MGHRA, CDR2 YSYEKL. The CDR3 is CASSQDSGLGTDTQYF. Written as DNA, the CDR3 is TGCGCCAGCAGCCAAGATAGCGGCCTTGGCACAGATACGCAGTATTTT.

The CDR3 loop reads CASRKGLTDNEQFF. Here the CDR3 DNA reads TGCGCCAGCAGGAAGGGACTCACCGACAATGAGCAGTTCTTC. The genes are TRBV5-1 and TRBJ2-1; D perhaps matches TRBD2 (6 bases). This CDR3 comprises 14 residues. The germline CDR1 and CDR2 sequences are SGHRS and YFSETQ. Trimming removed 5 bases from V and 5 bases from J, with 14 bases in between.

The chain links TRBV7-9 to TRBJ1-1; D might be TRBD1 (6 bases). CDR1 SEHNR and CDR2 FQNEAQ come from the germline V gene (reference sequence). The CDR3 spans 17 residues. V was shortened by 4 bases and J by 0 bases, with 18 bases between the two germline ends. For the CDR3, the DNA is TGTGCCAGCAGCTCTCGAGGGGAGGGACAAATGAACACTGAAGCTTTCTTT. Translating gives CASSSRGEGQMNTEAFF. Complete variable domain (other parts from reference TRBV7-9 and TRBJ1-1): DTGVSQNPRHKITKRGQNVTFRCDPISEHNRLYWYRQTLGQGPEFLTYFQNEAQLEKSRLLSDRFSAERPKGSFSTLEIQRTEQGDSAMYLCASSSRGEGQMNTEAFFGQGTRLTVV.

The chain links TRBV6-5 to TRBJ2-7, with 11 bases matching TRBD2. CDR1 MNHEY and CDR2 SVGAGI come from the germline V gene. The CDR3 is 16 residues long. Trimming at V came to 6 bases and at J to 3 bases, leaving 10 bases not matched to a gene. The DNA for the CDR3 is TGTGCCAGCAGCTACGCCGGGACTAGCGGATTCTACGAGCAGTACTTC. Translating gives CASSYAGTSGFYEQYF.